This TCR beta chain was recorded in a study of blood T cells in healthy people across ages. The study, taken as a whole, reports: PBMCs were not sorted, which prevented a conclusive comparison of naive versus antigen-experienced cells. As age increased, TCR beta diversity per million T cells fell in a roughly linear fashion. Expanded clonotype changes were possibly confounded by unknown donor CMV status.

In this sample, this clonotype turned up many times. What it recognizes is unknown. The CDR3 totals 13 residues. V shed 5 bases and J shed 8 bases, with 17 bases lying between them. In germline, CDR1 is SQVTM, CDR2 ANQGSEA. It was with a sample-barcoded 5' primer and a J-beta primer mix that a second PCR of about 6 to 12 cycles was run. TCRdb reanalysed the 5' RACE reads using MiXCR and keeps one entry per CDR3 protein. In the table there are 600,000 to 850,000 distinct CDR3 sequences, roughly 43% of which are singletons. Sequenced: blood. This receptor was taken from a woman aged 55-69 years in good health. The chain employs TRBV29-1 and TRBJ2-3; either TRBD1 or TRBD2 may fit D (6 bases each). Written as DNA, the CDR3 is TGCAGCGTTCCAAGCGGCGAGGGGGGTACGCAGTATTTT. Protein: CSVPSGEGGTQYF.